This TCR beta chain was sequenced during a study of T-cell memory formation after mild COVID-19. 5'RACE with constant-segment primers yielded barcoded, UMI-tagged TCR alpha and TCR beta cDNA libraries. TCRdb reanalysed the 5' RACE reads using MiXCR and keeps one entry per CDR3 protein. The sample has just under 550,000 distinct CDR3 sequences, roughly 20% seen once. Germline values: CDR1 LNHNV, CDR2 YYDKDF (reference sequence). V was shortened by 9 bases and J by 3 bases, with 18 bases between the two germline ends. The CDR3 runs to 14 residues. The V and J genes are TRBV15 and TRBJ2-7; possible D gene TRBD2, 6 bases. The sample consisted of PBMCs or a T cell subset sorted from them (not recorded which). This receptor was identified in an adult woman who had mild COVID-19 (a few samples of this study predate the infection). Cell type and time point are not known. The CDR3 loop is CATEEGKEGYEQYF. CDR3 coding DNA: TGTGCCACGGAGGAAGGCAAGGAGGGCTACGAGCAGTACTTC.